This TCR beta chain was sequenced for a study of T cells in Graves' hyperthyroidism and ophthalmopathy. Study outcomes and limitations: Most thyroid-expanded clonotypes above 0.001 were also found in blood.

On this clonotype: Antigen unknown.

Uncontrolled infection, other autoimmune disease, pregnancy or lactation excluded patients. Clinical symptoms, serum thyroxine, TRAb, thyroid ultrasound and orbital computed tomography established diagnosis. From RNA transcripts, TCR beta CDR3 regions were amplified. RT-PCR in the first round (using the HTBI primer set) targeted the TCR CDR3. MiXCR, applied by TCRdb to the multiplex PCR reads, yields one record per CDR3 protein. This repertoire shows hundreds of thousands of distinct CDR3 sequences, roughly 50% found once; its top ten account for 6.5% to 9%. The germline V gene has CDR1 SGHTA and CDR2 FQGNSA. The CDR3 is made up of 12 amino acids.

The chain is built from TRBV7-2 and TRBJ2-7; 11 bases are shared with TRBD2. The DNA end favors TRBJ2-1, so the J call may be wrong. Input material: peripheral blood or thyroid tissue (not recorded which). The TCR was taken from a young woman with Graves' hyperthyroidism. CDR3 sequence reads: CASTPSGGEQFF. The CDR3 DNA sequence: TGTGCCAGCACTCCTAGCGGGGGGGAGCAGTTCTTC.